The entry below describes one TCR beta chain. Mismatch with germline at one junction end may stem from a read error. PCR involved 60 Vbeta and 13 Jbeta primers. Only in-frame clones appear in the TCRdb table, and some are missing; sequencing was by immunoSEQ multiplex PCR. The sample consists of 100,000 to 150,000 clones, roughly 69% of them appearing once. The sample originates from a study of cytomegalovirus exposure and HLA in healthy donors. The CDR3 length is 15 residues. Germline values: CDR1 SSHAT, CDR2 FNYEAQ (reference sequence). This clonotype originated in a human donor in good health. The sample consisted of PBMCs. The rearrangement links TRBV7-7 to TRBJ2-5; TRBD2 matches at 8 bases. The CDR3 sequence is CASSLIGGAGETQYF. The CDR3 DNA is TGTGCTAGCAGCCTAATCGGGGGGGCCGGGGAGACCCAGTACTTC.